These 3 T cell receptor beta chains share one sample of origin, sequenced in a study of lymphopenia after photon versus proton radiotherapy. Here immunoSEQ multiplex PCR was the method, and the copy in TCRdb shows in-frame clones only, minus some. Among roughly 150,000 clones, about 85% were seen once, and the ten largest hold about 4.7%. Material: peripheral blood, obtained from a patient treated with photon-based radiotherapy. The receptor set was obtained from a man in his forties or fifties with gastric cancer.

The chain is built from TRBV28 and TRBJ2-7; D remains unclear. The CDR3 covers 12 residues. Trimming took 2 bases from V and 2 from J, leaving 4 bases between them. Germline V gene data show CDR1 as MDHEN and CDR2 as SYDVKM. The CDR3 DNA follows: TGTGCCAGCAGTTTACCCCCCTACGAGCAGTACTTC. Its translation: CASSLPPYEQYF.

The gene calls are TRBV5-1 and TRBJ2-7, with TRBD2 matching over 9 bases. After removal of 5 bases from V and 1 base from J, the junction contained 13 bases not matched to a gene. This CDR3 is built from 17 residues. In germline, CDR1 is SGHRS, CDR2 YFSETQ. The CDR3 nucleotides are TGCGCCAGCAGTGTCCCTAGCGGGAATACTCGATCCTACGAGCAGTACTTC. Its protein is CASSVPSGNTRSYEQYF.

This clone has a single count. The chain couples TRBV6-5 to TRBJ1-3, with D possibly matching TRBD1 (5 bases). The CDR3 runs to 13 residues. Looked up from germline, CDR1 is MNHEY and CDR2 is SVGAGI. V lost 9 bases and J 2 bases, leaving 11 bases between the germline ends. In nucleotides, the CDR3 is TGTGCCAGTCGGCGGGGGGCTGGAAACACCATATATTTT. It translates to CASRRGAGNTIYF.